The 22 T cell receptor beta chains listed next were all sequenced from one sample in a study of OX40 agonist ivuxolimab in advanced cancers. Data came from immunoSEQ multiplex PCR; TCRdb stores just in-frame clones and leaves some out. The sample has nearly 110,000 clones; around 90% are singletons. The starting material was CD4+ or CD8+ T cells sorted from blood, obtained in a trial of the OX40 agonist ivuxolimab. The receptor source for this set is an adult with an advanced solid tumor such as melanoma, head and neck, liver or kidney cancer.

The J gene is TRBJ1-3, the V gene TRBV28; D is unresolved. Germline V CDR1 and CDR2: MDHEN, SYDVKM. V lost 7 bases, J lost 7 bases, and 14 bases lay in between. The CDR3 runs to 13 residues. As DNA, the CDR3 is TGTGCCAGCACCTCACATTCCCTGAACACCATATATTTT. Protein: CASTSHSLNTIYF.

The chain carries TRBV27 and TRBJ2-1; 7 bases match TRBD1. Germline CDR1 is MNHEY and CDR2 is SMNVEV (reference sequence). This CDR3 region has 14 residues. Trimming removed 1 base from V and 5 bases from J; junction bases left unmatched: 2. Here the CDR3 DNA reads TGTGCCAGCAGTTTATGGGACAGTAACAATGAGCAGTTCTTC. The encoded protein is CASSLWDSNNEQFF.

The CDR3 DNA reads as TGTGCCAGCACTCTACTAGCGGGAGGGTCCTACGAGCAGTACTTC. Amino acids: CASTLLAGGSYEQYF. The rearrangement links TRBV6-5 to TRBJ2-7; TRBD2 agrees at 13 bases. This CDR3 comprises 15 residues. Germline V gene lookup returns CDR1 MNHEY and CDR2 SVGAGI. J was trimmed by 1 base and V by 7 bases; bases with no gene match: 4.

This clone was recorded only once. The chain has TRBV18 and TRBJ2-7; D is unclear. With 0 bases removed from V and 3 bases from J, the gap between germline ends came to 12 bases. The CDR3 loop spans 15 amino acids. Germline CDR1 KGHSH, CDR2 LQKENI. This chain's CDR3 is CASSPPTRHGYEQYF. The CDR3 DNA follows: TGTGCCAGCTCACCACCGACGAGGCATGGCTACGAGCAGTACTTC.

The chain has TRBV7-3 and TRBJ2-5; D not certain. V lost 3 bases, J lost 5 bases, and 13 bases lay in between. Germline CDR1 SGHTA, CDR2 FQGTGA. The CDR3 has 14 amino acids. CDR3 region: CASSFPSGGETQYF. In DNA, the CDR3 is TGTGCCAGCAGCTTTCCCAGTGGTGGTGAGACCCAGTACTTC.

The chain recombines TRBV5-1 with TRBJ1-3; 7 nucleotides line up with TRBD1. The CDR3 extends over 15 amino acids. Unmatched junction bases numbered 6, after V lost 4 bases and J lost 2 bases. CDR1 SGHRS and CDR2 YFSETQ come from the germline V gene. The CDR3 loop is CASSQTGKAGNTIYF. In DNA form, the CDR3 reads TGCGCCAGCAGCCAGACAGGGAAAGCTGGAAACACCATATATTTT.

The rearrangement links TRBV19 to TRBJ2-6, with a weak D call TRBD1 (6 bases). The germline CDR1 and CDR2 sequences are LNHDA and SQIVND (reference sequence). V was pared by 4 bases and J by 0 bases, with 16 bases between. The CDR3 sequence is 18 residues long. The CDR3 loop reads CASSTRQDVPSGANVLTF. Written as DNA, the CDR3 is TGTGCCAGTAGTACCCGACAGGACGTCCCCTCTGGGGCCAACGTCCTGACTTTC.

The chain joins TRBV5-8 to TRBJ1-2, with D unclear. Germline V lookup: CDR1 SGHTS, CDR2 YDEGEE. The CDR3 covers 13 residues. V shed 2 bases and J shed 7 bases, with 12 bases lying between them. DNA of the CDR3: TGTGCCAGCAGCTTATGGGAGTCCGGTGGCTACACCTTC. Protein: CASSLWESGGYTF. Looking up the rest from reference TRBV5-8 and TRBJ1-2 gives the full variable domain: EAGVTQSPTHLIKTRGQQATLRCSPISGHTSVYWYQQALGLGLQFLLWYDEGEERNRGNFPPRFSGRQFPNYSSELNVNALELEDSALYLCASSLWESGGYTFGSGTRLTVV.

The rearrangement joins TRBV7-2 to TRBJ1-5; no clear D gene. This CDR3 has 12 amino acids. The germline gives CDR1 SGHTA, CDR2 FQGNSA. V lost 1 base, J lost 11 bases, and 9 bases lay in between. The chain's CDR3 is CASSLEHQSQHF. The CDR3 region has the DNA TGTGCCAGCAGCTTAGAGCATCAATCCCAGCATTTT.

The chain uses TRBV15 and TRBJ2-1; 14 nucleotides line up with TRBD2. The germline gives CDR1 LNHNV, CDR2 YYDKDF (reference sequence). The CDR3 consists of 19 residues. J gave up 0 bases and V 3 bases, and 7 bases lay outside the gene matches. CDR3 nucleotides: TGTGCCACCAGCAGGGGACTAGCGGGAGTCCAACGCTCCTACAATGAGCAGTTCTTC. Translating gives CATSRGLAGVQRSYNEQFF.

V gene TRBV9 combines with J gene TRBJ2-2; 7 nucleotides match TRBD1. The CDR3 is made up of 15 amino acids. V trimming: 10 bases; J trimming: 2 bases; junction bases outside the gene matches: 11. CDR1 and CDR2 from the germline V gene are SGDLS and YYNGEE. This CDR3 is CASSRQGINTGELFF. The CDR3 nucleotides read TGTGCCTCCTCTCGACAGGGAATTAACACCGGGGAGCTGTTTTTT.

The chain uses TRBV2 and TRBJ2-5, with D possibly being TRBD2 (6 bases). This CDR3 has 14 amino acids. Germline V lookup: CDR1 SNHLY, CDR2 FYNNEI. Trimming took off 8 bases at V and 5 bases at J, with 18 bases between the two ends. The chain's CDR3 is CASAGRSIGETQYF. Here the CDR3 DNA reads TGTGCCAGCGCGGGACGGAGTATCGGGGAGACCCAGTACTTC.

The J gene is TRBJ2-4, the V gene TRBV4-2, with unresolved D. V shed 2 bases and J shed 0 bases, with 11 bases lying between them. CDR3 length: 16 amino acids. The germline V gene encodes CDR1 LGHNA and CDR2 YNFKEQ. The chain's CDR3 is CASSQITGLAKNIQYF. CDR3 sequence (DNA): TGTGCCAGCAGCCAAATAACCGGGCTAGCCAAAAACATTCAGTACTTC.

The DNA of the CDR3 is TGCGCCAGCAGCCAAGGGAAGTTTGAGCAGTACTTC. This translates into CASSQGKFEQYF. J is TRBJ2-5 and V is TRBV4-3; D ambiguous. Trimming stripped 1 base from V and 11 bases from J, with 11 bases between. Germline lookup yields CDR1 LGHNA and CDR2 YSLEER. CDR3 length: 12 amino acids.

The chain joins TRBV9 to TRBJ2-5; no clear D. Germline V gene data show CDR1 as SGDLS and CDR2 as YYNGEE. Deletions cut 0 bases from V and 0 bases from J, with 6 bases between. CDR3 size: 14 residues. DNA of the CDR3: TGTGCCAGCAGCGTAGGGCCCAACCAAGAGACCCAGTACTTC. Protein: CASSVGPNQETQYF.

This clone was observed once. The chain is built from TRBV28 and TRBJ1-3; D not resolved. The CDR3 extends over 16 amino acids. Germline V gene sequence: CDR1 MDHEN, CDR2 SYDVKM. The ends were cut back, 9 bases at V and 2 bases at J, with 20 bases in the middle. The CDR3 reads CARGWSWFLAGNTIYF. The CDR3 nucleotides are TGTGCCAGGGGATGGTCGTGGTTCCTAGCTGGAAACACCATATATTTT.

The rearrangement joins TRBV5-6 to TRBJ1-5; no clear D. From germline, CDR1 is SGHDT and CDR2 YYEEEE. Trimming stripped 2 bases from V and 0 bases from J, with 6 bases between. This CDR3 spans 14 amino acids. This CDR3 reads CASSFAYSNQPQHF. In DNA, the CDR3 is TGTGCCAGCAGCTTTGCTTATAGCAATCAGCCCCAGCATTTT.

The rearrangement links TRBV5-5 to TRBJ2-4, with D unclear. Trimming pared 0 bases from V and 0 bases from J, leaving 4 bases between. The CDR3 has 14 residues. In germline, CDR1 is SGHKS, CDR2 YYEKEE (reference sequence). The CDR3 loop is CASSLDLAKNIQYF. The CDR3, as DNA: TGTGCCAGCAGCTTGGACCTAGCCAAAAACATTCAGTACTTC.

The V call is TRBV28, the J call TRBJ2-7, with 8 positions matching TRBD2. CDR3 length: 13 residues. Germline-derived CDR1 and CDR2 are MDHEN and SYDVKM. The V segment lost 6 bases and the J segment 8 bases; nucleotides outside the gene matches: 9. The CDR3 bases are TGTGCCAGCAGCCGGGAGGGGGTACGAAAGCAGTACTTC. It codes for CASSREGVRKQYF.

The gene calls are TRBV7-2 and TRBJ1-3; maybe TRBD1 (5 bases). V lost 4 bases to trimming and J lost 2 bases, with 9 bases between them. Per the germline V gene, CDR1 is SGHTA and CDR2 is FQGNSA. The CDR3 spans 14 residues. In DNA, the CDR3 is TGTGCCAGCAGCTCGGGGACGCCTGGAAACACCATATATTTT. It specifies CASSSGTPGNTIYF.

The chain couples TRBV5-1 to TRBJ2-3; TRBD2 agrees at 10 bases. This CDR3 is 15 amino acids long. CDR1 SGHRS and CDR2 YFSETQ come from the germline V gene. V shed 1 base and J 3 bases; nucleotides not matched to a gene: 2. CDR3 coding DNA: TGCGCCAGCAGCTTGACTAGCGGGACAACAGATACGCAGTATTTT. It codes for CASSLTSGTTDTQYF. Full variable domain (outside the CDR3, taken from reference TRBV5-1 and TRBJ2-3): KAGVTQTPRYLIKTRGQQVTLSCSPISGHRSVSWYQQTPGQGLQFLFEYFSETQRNKGNFPGRFSGRQFSNSRSEMNVSTLELGDSALYLCASSLTSGTTDTQYFGPGTRLTVL.

J is TRBJ2-1 and V is TRBV5-4, with TRBD2 identical over 9 bases. Germline CDR1 is SGHNT and CDR2 is YYREEE (reference sequence). This CDR3 spans 15 amino acids. J lost 2 bases, V lost 3 bases, and 3 bases had no gene match. The CDR3 bases are TGTGCCAGCAGCTCAATAGCGGGAGCCTACAATGAGCAGTTCTTC. Amino acid sequence: CASSSIAGAYNEQFF.